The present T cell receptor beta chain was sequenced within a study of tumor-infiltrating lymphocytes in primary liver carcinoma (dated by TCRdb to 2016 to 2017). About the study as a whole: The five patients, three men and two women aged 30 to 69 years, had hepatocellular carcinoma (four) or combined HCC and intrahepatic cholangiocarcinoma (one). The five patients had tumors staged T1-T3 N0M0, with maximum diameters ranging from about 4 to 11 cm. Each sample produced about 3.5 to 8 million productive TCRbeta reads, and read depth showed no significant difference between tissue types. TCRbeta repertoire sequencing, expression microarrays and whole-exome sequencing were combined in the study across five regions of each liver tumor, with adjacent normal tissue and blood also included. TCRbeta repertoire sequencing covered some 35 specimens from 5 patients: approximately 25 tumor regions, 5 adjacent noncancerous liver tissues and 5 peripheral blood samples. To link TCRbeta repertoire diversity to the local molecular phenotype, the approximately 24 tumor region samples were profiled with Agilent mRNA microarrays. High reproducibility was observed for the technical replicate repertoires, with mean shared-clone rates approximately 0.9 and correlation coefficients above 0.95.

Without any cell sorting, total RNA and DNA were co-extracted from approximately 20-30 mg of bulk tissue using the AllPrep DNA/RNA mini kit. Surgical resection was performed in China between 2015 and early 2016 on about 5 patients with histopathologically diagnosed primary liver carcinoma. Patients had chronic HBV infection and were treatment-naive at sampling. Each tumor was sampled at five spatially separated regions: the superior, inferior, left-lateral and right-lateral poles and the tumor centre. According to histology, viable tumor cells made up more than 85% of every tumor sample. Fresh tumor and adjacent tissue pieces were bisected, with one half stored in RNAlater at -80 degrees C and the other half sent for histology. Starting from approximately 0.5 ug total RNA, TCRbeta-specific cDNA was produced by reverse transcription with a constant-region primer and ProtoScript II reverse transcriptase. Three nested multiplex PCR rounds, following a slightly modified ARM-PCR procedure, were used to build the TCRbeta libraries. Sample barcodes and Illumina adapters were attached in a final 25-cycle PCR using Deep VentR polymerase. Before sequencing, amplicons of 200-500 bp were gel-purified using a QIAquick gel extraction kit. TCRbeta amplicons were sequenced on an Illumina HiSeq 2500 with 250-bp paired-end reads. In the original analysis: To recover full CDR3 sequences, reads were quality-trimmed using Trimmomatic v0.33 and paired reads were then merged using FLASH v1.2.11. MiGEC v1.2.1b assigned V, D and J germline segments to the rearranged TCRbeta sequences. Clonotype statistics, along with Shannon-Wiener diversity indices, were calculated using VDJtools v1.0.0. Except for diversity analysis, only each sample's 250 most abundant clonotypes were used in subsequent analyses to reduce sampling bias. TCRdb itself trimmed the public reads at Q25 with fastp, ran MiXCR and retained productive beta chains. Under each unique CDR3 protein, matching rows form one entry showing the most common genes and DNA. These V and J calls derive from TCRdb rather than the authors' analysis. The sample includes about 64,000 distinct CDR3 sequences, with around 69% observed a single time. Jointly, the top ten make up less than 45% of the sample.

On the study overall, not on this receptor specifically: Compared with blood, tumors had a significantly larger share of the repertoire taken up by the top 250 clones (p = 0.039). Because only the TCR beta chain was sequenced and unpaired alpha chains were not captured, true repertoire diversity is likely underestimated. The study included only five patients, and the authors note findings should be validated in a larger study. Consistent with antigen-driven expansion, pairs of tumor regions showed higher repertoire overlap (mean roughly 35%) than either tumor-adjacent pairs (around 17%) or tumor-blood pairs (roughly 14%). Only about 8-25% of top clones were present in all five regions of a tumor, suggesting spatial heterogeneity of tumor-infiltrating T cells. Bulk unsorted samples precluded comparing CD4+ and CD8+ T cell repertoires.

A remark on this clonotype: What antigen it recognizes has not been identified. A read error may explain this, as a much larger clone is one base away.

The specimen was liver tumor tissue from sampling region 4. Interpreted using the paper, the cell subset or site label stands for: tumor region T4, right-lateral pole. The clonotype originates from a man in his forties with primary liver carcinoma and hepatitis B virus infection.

The CDR3 sequence is CASSQMGAEQYF. The bases read TGTGCCAGCAGCCAAATGGGGGCCGAGCAGTACTTC. Recombination linked TRBV14 to TRBJ2-7; TRBD1 is a weak D gene call, 6 bases matching. V and J lose 2 bases and 6 bases, and a span of 8 bases separates them. CDR1 and CDR2 (SGHDN, FVKESK) derive from the germline V gene. From the cysteine through the phenylalanine, the CDR3 covers 12 amino acids. Only the CDR3 region is kept as DNA, spanning 36 bases read in frame from base 1. The reference TRBV14 and TRBJ2-7 proteins fill in what lies around the CDR3, so the full variable domain reads EAGVTQFPSHSVIEKGQTVTLRCDPISGHDNLYWYRRVMGKEIKFLLHFVKESKQDESGMPNNRFLAERTGGTYSTLKVQPAELEDSGVYFCASSQMGAEQYFGPGTRLTVT.